A selection of T cell receptor beta chains follows, all from one sample in a study of T cell responses to AZD1222 COVID-19 vaccine. Libraries were prepared by immunoSEQ multiplex PCR; TCRdb keeps only in-frame clonotypes and omits some of them. The sample records roughly 150,000 clones, roughly nine tenths being singletons. Sequencing was performed on peripheral blood, taken 28 days after the second AZD1222 dose. These receptors were taken from an adult who received the AZD1222 COVID-19 vaccine. Each CDR3 is given with its conserved first and last residue. Each record gives: V gene, CDR3 length, D gene, clone size, J gene, CDR3 DNA, CDR3 protein. D genes are given only for firm matches. Clone size is stated in some rows and not others, as once, few, many or a class when expanded.

v_call: TRBV6-6
cdr3_length: 14
d_call: TRBD1
clone_size: NA
j_call: TRBJ1-2
cdr3_nt: TGTGCCAGCAGTTACTCGCCAGGGGGCTTCGGCTACACCTTC
cdr3_aa: CASSYSPGGFGYTF

v_call: TRBV18
cdr3_length: 16
d_call: NA
clone_size: NA
j_call: TRBJ1-1
cdr3_nt: TGTGCCAGCTCACCTCCCCGAGAGGGTTGGAACACTGAAGCTTTCTTT
cdr3_aa: CASSPPREGWNTEAFF

v_call: TRBV25-1
cdr3_length: 16
d_call: NA
clone_size: NA
j_call: TRBJ2-3
cdr3_nt: TGTGCCAGCAGTGAATTCGGAAACCCTAGCACAGATACGCAGTATTTT
cdr3_aa: CASSEFGNPSTDTQYF

v_call: TRBV7-9
cdr3_length: 14
d_call: TRBD2
clone_size: once
j_call: TRBJ2-5
cdr3_nt: TGTGCCAGCACTCTTAGCGGGGGCCAAGAGACCCAGTACTTC
cdr3_aa: CASTLSGGQETQYF

v_call: TRBV7-2
cdr3_length: 14
d_call: NA
clone_size: NA
j_call: TRBJ1-1
cdr3_nt: TGTGCCAGCAGCTTATTCGCTGAGTGGACTGAAGCTTTCTTT
cdr3_aa: CASSLFAEWTEAFF

v_call: TRBV12-3/TRBV12-4
cdr3_length: 13
d_call: NA
clone_size: few
j_call: TRBJ2-7
cdr3_nt: TGTGCCAGCAGTAGCGGGACAGTCTACGAGCAGTACTTC
cdr3_aa: CASSSGTVYEQYF

v_call: TRBV4-2
cdr3_length: 15
d_call: TRBD1
clone_size: NA
j_call: TRBJ1-2
cdr3_nt: TGTGCCAGCAGCCAACCGACAGGGGGAGGGGATGGCTACACCTTC
cdr3_aa: CASSQPTGGGDGYTF

v_call: TRBV25-1
cdr3_length: 14
d_call: NA
clone_size: NA
j_call: TRBJ2-4
cdr3_nt: TGTGCCAGCAGTGTTGCGGGACCCAAAAACATTCAGTACTTC
cdr3_aa: CASSVAGPKNIQYF

v_call: TRBV7-6
cdr3_length: 15
d_call: TRBD1
clone_size: NA
j_call: TRBJ2-2
cdr3_nt: TGTGCCAGCAGGGACGGGACAGAGGACACCGGGGAGCTGTTTTTT
cdr3_aa: CASRDGTEDTGELFF

v_call: TRBV6-4
cdr3_length: 13
d_call: NA
clone_size: few
j_call: TRBJ1-1
cdr3_nt: TGTGCCAGCAGTGACGGCACGAACACTGAAGCTTTCTTT
cdr3_aa: CASSDGTNTEAFF

v_call: TRBV2
cdr3_length: 13
d_call: TRBD1
clone_size: NA
j_call: TRBJ1-2
cdr3_nt: TGTGCCGGACAGGGGTCGACGCGCTATGGCTACACCTTC
cdr3_aa: CAGQGSTRYGYTF

v_call: TRBV2
cdr3_length: 15
d_call: NA
clone_size: NA
j_call: TRBJ1-2
cdr3_nt: TGTGCCAGCAGTGAACCGATCCGGGACTCCTATGGCTACACCTTC
cdr3_aa: CASSEPIRDSYGYTF

v_call: TRBV5-1
cdr3_length: 14
d_call: NA
clone_size: NA
j_call: TRBJ1-6
cdr3_nt: TGCGCCAGCAGCCCGGACAGTGGTAATTCACCCCTCCACTTT
cdr3_aa: CASSPDSGNSPLHF

v_call: TRBV10-3
cdr3_length: 12
d_call: NA
clone_size: NA
j_call: TRBJ2-1
cdr3_nt: TGTGCCAGGCCCCGGAGCTACAATGAGCAGTTCTTC
cdr3_aa: CARPRSYNEQFF

v_call: TRBV2
cdr3_length: 14
d_call: NA
clone_size: NA
j_call: TRBJ1-1
cdr3_nt: TGTGCCACCAGCAGAACCAGGGAGAACACTGAAGCTTTCTTT
cdr3_aa: CATSRTRENTEAFF

v_call: TRBV13
cdr3_length: 15
d_call: NA
clone_size: NA
j_call: TRBJ2-1
cdr3_nt: TGTGCCAGCAGCTTTGGACAGCAAAGATACAATGAGCAGTTCTTC
cdr3_aa: CASSFGQQRYNEQFF

v_call: TRBV2
cdr3_length: 12
d_call: NA
clone_size: NA
j_call: TRBJ2-7
cdr3_nt: TGTGCCAGCAGTGAGAGGGGCTACGAGCAGTACTTC
cdr3_aa: CASSERGYEQYF

v_call: TRBV5-4
cdr3_length: 13
d_call: NA
clone_size: once
j_call: TRBJ2-3
cdr3_nt: TGTGCCAGCAGCGAGCCGAGGCTAGATACGCAGTATTTT
cdr3_aa: CASSEPRLDTQYF

v_call: TRBV14
cdr3_length: 14
d_call: NA
clone_size: few
j_call: TRBJ1-3
cdr3_nt: TGTGCCAGCAGCTTCGACAGCTCTGGAAACACCATATATTTT
cdr3_aa: CASSFDSSGNTIYF

v_call: TRBV3-1/TRBV3-2
cdr3_length: 16
d_call: NA
clone_size: NA
j_call: TRBJ2-5
cdr3_nt: TGTGCCAGCAGCCGTAAAAGTTTGGGATCACAAGAGACCCAGTACTTC
cdr3_aa: CASSRKSLGSQETQYF

v_call: TRBV4-2
cdr3_length: 15
d_call: TRBD2
clone_size: NA
j_call: TRBJ2-1
cdr3_nt: TGTGCCAGCAGCTCCTCACTAGCGGTAGACAATGAGCAGTTCTTC
cdr3_aa: CASSSSLAVDNEQFF

v_call: TRBV19
cdr3_length: 13
d_call: NA
clone_size: NA
j_call: TRBJ1-2
cdr3_nt: TGTGCCAGTAGTATAGCCAGAAACTATGGCTACACCTTC
cdr3_aa: CASSIARNYGYTF

v_call: TRBV6-2/TRBV6-3
cdr3_length: 15
d_call: NA
clone_size: NA
j_call: TRBJ2-3
cdr3_nt: TGTGCCAGCAGCCCCGGGGGCCCCCACACAGATACGCAGTATTTT
cdr3_aa: CASSPGGPHTDTQYF

v_call: TRBV11-2
cdr3_length: 14
d_call: NA
clone_size: NA
j_call: TRBJ1-1
cdr3_nt: TGTGCCAGCAGATTTTTCGGGAGGAACACTGAAGCTTTCTTT
cdr3_aa: CASRFFGRNTEAFF

v_call: TRBV9
cdr3_length: 16
d_call: TRBD2
clone_size: NA
j_call: TRBJ2-3
cdr3_nt: TGTGCCAGCAGCGTCTCCTCTGCGGGGGGCGCTGATACGCAGTATTTT
cdr3_aa: CASSVSSAGGADTQYF

v_call: TRBV16
cdr3_length: 14
d_call: NA
clone_size: NA
j_call: TRBJ2-7
cdr3_nt: TGTGCCAGCCGAGGGGCGGGGACGGGGTACGAGCAGTACTTC
cdr3_aa: CASRGAGTGYEQYF

v_call: TRBV6-2/TRBV6-3
cdr3_length: 13
d_call: NA
clone_size: NA
j_call: TRBJ2-1
cdr3_nt: TGTGCCAGCAGTAAAGCTAGCCACAATGAGCAGTTCTTC
cdr3_aa: CASSKASHNEQFF

v_call: TRBV19
cdr3_length: 15
d_call: NA
clone_size: NA
j_call: TRBJ1-5
cdr3_nt: TGTGCCAGTAGTATAGATGGGAGGGGGAATCAGCCCCAGCATTTT
cdr3_aa: CASSIDGRGNQPQHF

v_call: TRBV6-5
cdr3_length: 13
d_call: NA
clone_size: NA
j_call: TRBJ1-5
cdr3_nt: TGTGCCACCGCGGGGGGGATGAATCAGCCCCAGCATTTT
cdr3_aa: CATAGGMNQPQHF

v_call: TRBV7-9
cdr3_length: 17
d_call: NA
clone_size: NA
j_call: TRBJ2-5
cdr3_nt: TGTGCCAGCAGCTTAGATTCTTTAGGGACTTTGAGAGAGACCCAGTACTTC
cdr3_aa: CASSLDSLGTLRETQYF

v_call: TRBV7-9
cdr3_length: 16
d_call: TRBD2
clone_size: NA
j_call: TRBJ2-5
cdr3_nt: TGTGCCAGCAGCTCTTCCGGGACTAGCGGGGGAGAGACCCAGTACTTC
cdr3_aa: CASSSSGTSGGETQYF

v_call: TRBV5-1
cdr3_length: 13
d_call: NA
clone_size: NA
j_call: TRBJ1-2
cdr3_nt: TGCGCCAGCAGCCAGGGGCTTGACTATGGCTACACCTTC
cdr3_aa: CASSQGLDYGYTF

v_call: TRBV12-5
cdr3_length: 20
d_call: TRBD1
clone_size: NA
j_call: TRBJ1-2
cdr3_nt: TGTGCTAGTGGTTCACCGAAATCACCCCAGAACGGGACAGGGGACTATGGCTACACCTTC
cdr3_aa: CASGSPKSPQNGTGDYGYTF

v_call: TRBV9
cdr3_length: 14
d_call: TRBD2
clone_size: NA
j_call: TRBJ2-3
cdr3_nt: TGTGCCAGCAGCGTAAGGGACTATCAAGATACGCAGTATTTT
cdr3_aa: CASSVRDYQDTQYF

v_call: TRBV9
cdr3_length: 15
d_call: TRBD1
clone_size: NA
j_call: TRBJ1-4
cdr3_nt: TGTGCCAGCAGCGTAGCCGGGACAGGGAATGAAAAACTGTTTTTT
cdr3_aa: CASSVAGTGNEKLFF

v_call: TRBV4-2
cdr3_length: 13
d_call: NA
clone_size: NA
j_call: TRBJ1-2
cdr3_nt: TGTGCCAGCAGCCAAGCGGTACCCTATGGCTACACCTTC
cdr3_aa: CASSQAVPYGYTF

v_call: TRBV5-8
cdr3_length: 12
d_call: NA
clone_size: NA
j_call: TRBJ2-3
cdr3_nt: TGTGCCAGCAGCTTGACAGCAGATACGCAGTATTTT
cdr3_aa: CASSLTADTQYF

v_call: TRBV7-8
cdr3_length: 16
d_call: NA
clone_size: NA
j_call: TRBJ2-7
cdr3_nt: TGTGCCAGCAGCTTAGTCGGCCGGGGGACGCTTTACGAGCAGTACTTC
cdr3_aa: CASSLVGRGTLYEQYF

v_call: TRBV6-2/TRBV6-3
cdr3_length: 14
d_call: NA
clone_size: NA
j_call: TRBJ1-6
cdr3_nt: TGTGCCAGCAGTACGCGGGGATTAACGGGGCCCCTCCACTTT
cdr3_aa: CASSTRGLTGPLHF

v_call: TRBV7-8
cdr3_length: 14
d_call: NA
clone_size: few
j_call: TRBJ1-4
cdr3_nt: TGTGCCAGCAGCCCGACAGCAACTAATGAAAAACTGTTTTTT
cdr3_aa: CASSPTATNEKLFF

v_call: TRBV9
cdr3_length: 14
d_call: NA
clone_size: once
j_call: TRBJ2-7
cdr3_nt: TGTGCCAGCAGCGTAGGGACATTCACCTACGAGCAGTACTTC
cdr3_aa: CASSVGTFTYEQYF

v_call: TRBV2
cdr3_length: 16
d_call: TRBD2
clone_size: NA
j_call: TRBJ2-7
cdr3_nt: TGTGCCAGCAGCGGGGGGGTTGCGGGCTTAGGGTACGAGCAGTACTTC
cdr3_aa: CASSGGVAGLGYEQYF

v_call: TRBV5-4
cdr3_length: 14
d_call: TRBD2
clone_size: NA
j_call: TRBJ2-7
cdr3_nt: TGTGCCAGCAGCTTTCGGGGGGGCCGGGGCGAGCAGTACTTC
cdr3_aa: CASSFRGGRGEQYF

v_call: TRBV29-1
cdr3_length: 13
d_call: TRBD1
clone_size: NA
j_call: TRBJ2-3
cdr3_nt: TGCAGCGTTGAGGGACAGAGCACAGATACGCAGTATTTT
cdr3_aa: CSVEGQSTDTQYF

v_call: TRBV3-1/TRBV3-2
cdr3_length: 16
d_call: TRBD1
clone_size: NA
j_call: TRBJ2-7
cdr3_nt: TGTGCCAGCAGCCAACTACAGGGGACCCCTTCCTACGAGCAGTACTTC
cdr3_aa: CASSQLQGTPSYEQYF

v_call: TRBV6-5
cdr3_length: 14
d_call: TRBD1
clone_size: NA
j_call: TRBJ1-6
cdr3_nt: TGTGCCAGCAGGGACCGGGACAGAGCTTCACCCCTCCACTTT
cdr3_aa: CASRDRDRASPLHF

v_call: TRBV6-1
cdr3_length: 14
d_call: TRBD1
clone_size: NA
j_call: TRBJ2-7
cdr3_nt: TGTGCCAGCAGTGAAGTGGGACAGAACTACGAGCAGTACTTC
cdr3_aa: CASSEVGQNYEQYF